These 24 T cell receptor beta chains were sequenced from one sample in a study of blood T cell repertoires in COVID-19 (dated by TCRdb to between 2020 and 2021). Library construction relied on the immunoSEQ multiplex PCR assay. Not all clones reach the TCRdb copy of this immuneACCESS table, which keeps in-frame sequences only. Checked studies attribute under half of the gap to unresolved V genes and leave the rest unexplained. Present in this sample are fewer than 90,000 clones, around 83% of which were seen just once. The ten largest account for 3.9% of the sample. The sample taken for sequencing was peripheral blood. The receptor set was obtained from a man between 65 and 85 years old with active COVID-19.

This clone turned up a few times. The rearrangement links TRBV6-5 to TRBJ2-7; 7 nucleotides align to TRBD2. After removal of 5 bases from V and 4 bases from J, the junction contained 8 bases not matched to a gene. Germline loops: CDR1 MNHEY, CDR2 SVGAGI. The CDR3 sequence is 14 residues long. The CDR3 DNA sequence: TGTGCCAGCAGTACGAGGGGAGGGGAATACGAGCAGTACTTC. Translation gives CASSTRGGEYEQYF.

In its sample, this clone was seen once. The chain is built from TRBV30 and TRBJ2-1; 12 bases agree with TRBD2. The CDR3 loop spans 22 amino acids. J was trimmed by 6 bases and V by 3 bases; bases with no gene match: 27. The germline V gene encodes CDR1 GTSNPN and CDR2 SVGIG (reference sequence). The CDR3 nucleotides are TGTGCCTGGAGGCAACCCAGGTGGGGTGGGACGGCTAGCGGGAGGGCCGCCAATGAGCAGTTCTTC. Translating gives CAWRQPRWGGTASGRAANEQFF.

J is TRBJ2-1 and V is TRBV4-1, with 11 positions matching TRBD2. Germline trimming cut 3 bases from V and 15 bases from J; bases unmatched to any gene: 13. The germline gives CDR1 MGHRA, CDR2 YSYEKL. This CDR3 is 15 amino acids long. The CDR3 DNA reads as TGCGCCAGCAGCCATGTGGGGGCGGTAGCGGGAGGGGGGTTCTTC. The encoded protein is CASSHVGAVAGGGFF.

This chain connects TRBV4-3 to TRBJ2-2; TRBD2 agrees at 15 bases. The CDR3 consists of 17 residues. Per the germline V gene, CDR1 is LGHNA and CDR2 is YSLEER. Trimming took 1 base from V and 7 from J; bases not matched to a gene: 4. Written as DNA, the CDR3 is TGCGCCAGCAGCCAAGGGACTAGCGGGGGGGGCGGCGGGGAGCTGTTTTTT. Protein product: CASSQGTSGGGGGELFF.

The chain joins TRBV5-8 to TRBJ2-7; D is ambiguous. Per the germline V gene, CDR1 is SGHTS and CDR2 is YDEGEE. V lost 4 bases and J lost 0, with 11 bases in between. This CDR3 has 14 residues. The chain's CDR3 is CASSPRLSSYEQYF. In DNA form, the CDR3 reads TGTGCCAGCAGCCCCCGTCTGAGCTCCTACGAGCAGTACTTC.

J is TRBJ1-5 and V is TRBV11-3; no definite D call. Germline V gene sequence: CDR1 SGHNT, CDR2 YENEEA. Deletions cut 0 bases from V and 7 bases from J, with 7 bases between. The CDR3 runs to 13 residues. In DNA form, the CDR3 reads TGTGCCAGCAGCTTAGATCAGCGACAGCCCCAGCATTTT. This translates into CASSLDQRQPQHF. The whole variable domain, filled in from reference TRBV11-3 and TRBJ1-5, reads EAGVVQSPRYKIIEKKQPVAFWCNPISGHNTLYWYLQNLGQGPELLIRYENEEAVDDSQLPKDRFSAERLKGVDSTLKIQPAELGDSAVYLCASSLDQRQPQHFGDGTRLSIL.

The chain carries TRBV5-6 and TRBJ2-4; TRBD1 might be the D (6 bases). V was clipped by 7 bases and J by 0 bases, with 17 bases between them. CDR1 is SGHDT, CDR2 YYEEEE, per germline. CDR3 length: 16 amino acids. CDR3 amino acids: CASCTGFGLAKNIQYF. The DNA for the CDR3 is TGTGCCAGCTGCACAGGGTTTGGGCTAGCCAAAAACATTCAGTACTTC.

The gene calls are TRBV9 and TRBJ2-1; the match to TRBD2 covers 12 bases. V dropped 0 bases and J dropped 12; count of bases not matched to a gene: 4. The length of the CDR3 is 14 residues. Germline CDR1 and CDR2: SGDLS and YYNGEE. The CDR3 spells CASSVESSGRVQFF. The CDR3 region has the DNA TGTGCCAGCAGCGTAGAGTCTAGCGGGAGGGTGCAGTTCTTC.

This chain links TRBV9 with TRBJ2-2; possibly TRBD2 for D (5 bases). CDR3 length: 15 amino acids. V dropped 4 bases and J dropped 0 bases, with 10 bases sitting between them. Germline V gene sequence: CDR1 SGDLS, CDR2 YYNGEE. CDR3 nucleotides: TGTGCCAGCAGCCAAGGTAGCGCGAACACCGGGGAGCTGTTTTTT. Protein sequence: CASSQGSANTGELFF.

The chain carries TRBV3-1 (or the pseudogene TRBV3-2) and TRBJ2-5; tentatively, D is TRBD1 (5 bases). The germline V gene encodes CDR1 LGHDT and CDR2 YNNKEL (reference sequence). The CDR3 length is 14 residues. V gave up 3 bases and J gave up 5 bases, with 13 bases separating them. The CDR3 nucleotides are TGTGCCAGCAGCCAGGGGCCCCCTGGGGAGACCCAGTACTTC. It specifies CASSQGPPGETQYF.

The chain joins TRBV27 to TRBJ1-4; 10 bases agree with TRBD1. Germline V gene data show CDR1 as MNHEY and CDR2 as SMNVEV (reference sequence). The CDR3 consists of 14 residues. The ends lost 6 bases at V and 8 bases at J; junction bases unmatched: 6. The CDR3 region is CASRRTGGVEKLFF. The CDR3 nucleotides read TGTGCCAGCAGACGGACAGGGGGGGTGGAAAAACTGTTTTTT.

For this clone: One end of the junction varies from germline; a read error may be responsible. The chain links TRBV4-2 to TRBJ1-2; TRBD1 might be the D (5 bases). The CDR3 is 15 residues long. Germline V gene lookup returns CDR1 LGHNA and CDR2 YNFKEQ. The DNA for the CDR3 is TGTGCCAGCGGCCAAGATCCGGAGGGATGGGGCCGCTACACCTTC. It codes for CASGQDPEGWGRYTF.

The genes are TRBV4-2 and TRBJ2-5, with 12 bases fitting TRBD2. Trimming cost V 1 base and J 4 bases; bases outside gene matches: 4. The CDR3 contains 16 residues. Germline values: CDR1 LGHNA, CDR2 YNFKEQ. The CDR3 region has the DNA TGTGCCAGCAGCCAAGGACTAGCGGGAGTGGGAGAGACCCAGTACTTC. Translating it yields CASSQGLAGVGETQYF.

CDR3 DNA: TGTGCCAGCAGTCCCCGGGACTTCTTTTACTACAATGAGCAGTTCTTC. Protein sequence: CASSPRDFFYYNEQFF. This chain uses TRBV28 with TRBJ2-1, with D tentatively TRBD2 (6 bases). Germline lookup yields CDR1 MDHEN and CDR2 SYDVKM. This CDR3 contains 16 residues. V dropped 5 bases and J dropped 3 bases, with 17 bases sitting between them.

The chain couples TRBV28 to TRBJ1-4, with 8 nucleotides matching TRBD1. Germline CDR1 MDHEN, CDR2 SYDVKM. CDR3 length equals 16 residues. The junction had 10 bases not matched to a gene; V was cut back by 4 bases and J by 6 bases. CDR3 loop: CASSSLDRGLDEKLFF. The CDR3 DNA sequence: TGTGCCAGCAGTTCCCTCGACAGGGGATTGGATGAAAAACTGTTTTTT. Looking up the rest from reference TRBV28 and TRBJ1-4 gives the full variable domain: DVKVTQSSRYLVKRTGEKVFLECVQDMDHENMFWYRQDPGLGLRLIYFSYDVKMKEKGDIPEGYSVSREKKERFSLILESASTNQTSMYLCASSSLDRGLDEKLFFGSGTQLSVL.

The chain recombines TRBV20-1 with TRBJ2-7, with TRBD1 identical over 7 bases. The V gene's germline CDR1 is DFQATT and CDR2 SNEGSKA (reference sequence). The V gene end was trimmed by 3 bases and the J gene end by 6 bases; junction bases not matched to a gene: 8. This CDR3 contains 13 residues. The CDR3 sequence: CSASGTALGEQYF. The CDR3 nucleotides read TGCAGTGCTAGTGGGACAGCCCTCGGCGAGCAGTACTTC.

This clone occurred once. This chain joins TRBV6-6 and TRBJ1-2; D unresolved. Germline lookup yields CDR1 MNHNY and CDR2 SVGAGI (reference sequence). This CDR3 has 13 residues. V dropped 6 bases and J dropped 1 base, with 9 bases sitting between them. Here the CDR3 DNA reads TGTGCCAGCAGGACTGGGAGTAACTATGGCTACACCTTC. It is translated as CASRTGSNYGYTF.

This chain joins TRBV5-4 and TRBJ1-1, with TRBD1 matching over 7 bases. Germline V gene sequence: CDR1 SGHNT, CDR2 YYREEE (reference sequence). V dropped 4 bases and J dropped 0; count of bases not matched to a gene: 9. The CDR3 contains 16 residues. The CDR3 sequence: CASSPAGGIVNTEAFF. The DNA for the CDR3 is TGTGCCAGCAGCCCAGCAGGGGGTATCGTGAACACTGAAGCTTTCTTT.

CDR3 coding DNA: TGTGCCAGCAGTGAGCTACCCTACGAGCAGTACTTC. It is translated as CASSELPYEQYF. The gene calls are TRBV25-1 and TRBJ2-7; D is undetermined. In germline, CDR1 is MGHDK, CDR2 SYGVNS. This CDR3 region has 12 residues. V dropped 3 bases and J dropped 2 bases, with 5 bases sitting between them.

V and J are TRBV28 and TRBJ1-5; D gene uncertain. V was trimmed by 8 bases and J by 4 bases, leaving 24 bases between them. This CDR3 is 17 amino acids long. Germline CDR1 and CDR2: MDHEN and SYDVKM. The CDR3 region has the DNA TGTGCCAGCGTCCCCACCCTAGGCTCGCCGAAAAATCAGCCCCAGCATTTT. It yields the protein CASVPTLGSPKNQPQHF.

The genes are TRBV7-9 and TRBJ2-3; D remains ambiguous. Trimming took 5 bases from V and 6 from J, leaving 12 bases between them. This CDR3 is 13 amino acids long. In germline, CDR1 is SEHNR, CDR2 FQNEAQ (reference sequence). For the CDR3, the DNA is TGTGCCAGCAGCCTCACGGGTAGGGATACGCAGTATTTT. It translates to CASSLTGRDTQYF.

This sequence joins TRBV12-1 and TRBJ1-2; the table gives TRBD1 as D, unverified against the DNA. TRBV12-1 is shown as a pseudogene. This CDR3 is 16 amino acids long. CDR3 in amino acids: CASSYAGQETNYGYTF. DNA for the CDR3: TGTGCCAGCAGCTACGCCGGACAGGAGACTAACTATGGCTACACCTTC.

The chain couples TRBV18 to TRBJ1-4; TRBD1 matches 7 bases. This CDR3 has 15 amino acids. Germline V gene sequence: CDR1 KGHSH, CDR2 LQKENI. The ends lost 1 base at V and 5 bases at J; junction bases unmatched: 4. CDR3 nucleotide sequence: TGTGCCAGCTCACCACAGGGGGCCCCGAATGAAAAACTGTTTTTT. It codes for CASSPQGAPNEKLFF.

CDR3 amino acids: CASSVGVAEADTQYF. The CDR3 coding sequence is TGTGCCAGCAGCGTAGGGGTAGCGGAAGCAGATACGCAGTATTTT. The chain is built from TRBV9 and TRBJ2-3; possible D gene TRBD2, 6 bases. Trimming stripped 0 bases from V and 4 bases from J, with 12 bases between. CDR3 length equals 15 residues. CDR1 SGDLS and CDR2 YYNGEE come from the germline V gene.